Below, 26 T cell receptor beta chains from the same sample are listed, as sequenced in a study of metastatic and nonmetastatic thyroid tumors. Using MiXCR, TCRdb re-called clones from the PCR reads. The sample yields tens of thousands of clones, about 12% seen once. Patients underwent thyroid surgery, and none had received any treatment before it. Source material: blood. These receptor sequences come from a male donor with papillary thyroid cancer or a benign thyroid nodule (not recorded which). Some clones in this sample may be carry-over from other donors' samples.

There are many counts of this clone. J is TRBJ1-4 and V is TRBV6-1; 7 bases fit TRBD1. Germline values: CDR1 MNHNS, CDR2 SASEGT. This CDR3 has 14 amino acids. J lost 3 bases, V lost 10 bases, and 8 bases had no gene match. The CDR3 region is CATRGWGANEKLFF. Here the CDR3 DNA reads TGTGCCACCAGGGGGTGGGGCGCTAATGAAAAACTGTTTTTT.

Ten or more counts support this clone. The CDR3 nucleotides read TGTGCCAGTAGTATAGATCGAGGTTTCGTTAGCTCCTACAATGAGCAGTTCTTC. This encodes CASSIDRGFVSSYNEQFF. The rearrangement uses TRBV19 and TRBJ2-1; D is undetermined. V was shortened by 0 bases and J by 0 bases, with 15 bases between the two germline ends. CDR1 is LNHDA, CDR2 SQIVND, per germline (reference sequence). This CDR3 has 18 amino acids.

This clone has a count of ten or more. The chain links TRBV5-1 to TRBJ2-7; no firm D call. Germline V gene lookup returns CDR1 SGHRS and CDR2 YFSETQ. The CDR3 runs to 14 residues. V shed 3 bases and J shed 0 bases, with 10 bases lying between them. Here the CDR3 reads CASSSIPSSYEQYF. In nucleotides, the CDR3 is TGCGCCAGCAGCTCCATCCCCTCCTCCTACGAGCAGTACTTC.

By frequency in the sample, this clone is medium-sized. The chain links TRBV6-1 to TRBJ2-2; 9 bases are a match to TRBD1. Germline-derived CDR1 and CDR2 are MNHNS and SASEGT. This CDR3 has 14 amino acids. V shed 6 bases and J 4 bases; nucleotides not matched to a gene: 3. CDR3 nucleotides: TGTGCCAGCAGAGACAGGGGGAGCACCGGGGAGCTGTTTTTT. This gives the protein CASRDRGSTGELFF.

This clone was counted at least ten times. J is TRBJ2-1 and V is TRBV6-1; 7 nucleotides align to TRBD2. This CDR3 contains 16 residues. J lost 4 bases, V lost 1 base, and 7 bases had no gene match. Per the germline V gene, CDR1 is MNHNS and CDR2 is SASEGT. The CDR3 protein is CASSEETGGGYNEQFF. The CDR3 nucleotides are TGTGCCAGCAGTGAAGAAACGGGAGGAGGGTACAATGAGCAGTTCTTC.

In its sample, this clone was seen many times. The genes are TRBV15 and TRBJ1-1, with 8 nucleotides matching TRBD1. Trimming cost V 1 base and J 7 bases; bases outside gene matches: 8. Germline CDR1 is LNHNV and CDR2 is YYDKDF (reference sequence). The CDR3 contains 15 residues. This CDR3 reads CATSRGQGAGNEAFF. The CDR3 bases are TGTGCCACCAGCAGAGGCCAGGGGGCGGGGAATGAAGCTTTCTTT.

This clone was detected many times. The chain uses TRBV30 and TRBJ1-1; a possible D gene is TRBD1 (6 bases). The CDR3 runs to 13 residues. Germline loops: CDR1 GTSNPN, CDR2 SVGIG (reference sequence). Between the trimmed V and J ends, which lost 3 bases and 5 bases, there was a span of 13 bases. Here the CDR3 reads CAWSFKGGTEAFF. The CDR3 DNA sequence: TGTGCCTGGAGCTTTAAGGGGGGGACTGAAGCTTTCTTT.

This clone was seen many times. The rearrangement joins TRBV27 to TRBJ1-5, with 8 positions matching TRBD1. The CDR3 runs 17 residues. Germline CDR1 and CDR2: MNHEY and SMNVEV (reference sequence). Trimming at V came to 10 bases and at J to 3 bases, leaving 17 bases not matched to a gene. The CDR3 reads CANPVRQGFIHNQPQHF. CDR3 in DNA: TGTGCCAACCCAGTGAGACAGGGGTTTATACACAATCAGCCCCAGCATTTT.

Comments on this clone: A much larger clone sits a single nucleotide away, making a read error possible. The chain couples TRBV3-1 to TRBJ1-1; weak D call: TRBD1 (6 bases). The germline V gene encodes CDR1 LGHDT and CDR2 YNNKEL (reference sequence). Trimming stripped 4 bases from V and 7 bases from J, with 19 bases between. The CDR3 consists of 15 residues. The CDR3 reads CASSPGRGMDIEAFF. The CDR3 region has the DNA TGTGCCAGCAGCCCCGGGAGGGGGATGGACATTGAAGCTTTCTTT.

V and J are TRBV6-2 or TRBV6-3 and TRBJ2-2, with 11 bases identical to TRBD2. There are 16 residues in the CDR3. Trimming cost V 5 bases and J 13 bases; bases outside gene matches: 15. CDR1 MNHEY and CDR2 SVGEGT come from the germline V gene. The CDR3 protein is CASSHRLAGSVGWLFF. The CDR3 nucleotides are TGTGCCAGCAGTCACAGACTAGCGGGATCAGTCGGGTGGCTGTTTTTT.

This clone was picked up a small number of times. The V call is TRBV28, the J call TRBJ1-1, with unresolved D. With 8 bases removed from V and 2 bases from J, the gap between germline ends came to 9 bases. The CDR3 is 12 residues long. Germline assignment: CDR1 MDHEN and CDR2 SYDVKM. CDR3 sequence: CASHGVNTEAFF. The DNA of the CDR3 is TGTGCCAGCCATGGAGTTAACACTGAAGCTTTCTTT.

This clone was seen many times. Here the CDR3 reads CASAVRPYNEQFF. As DNA, the CDR3 is TGTGCCAGTGCGGTTCGACCCTACAATGAGCAGTTCTTC. V usage is TRBV27 and J usage is TRBJ2-1; D unclear. The CDR3 runs to 13 residues. V lost 9 bases to trimming and J lost 2 bases, with 11 bases between them. Germline CDR1 is MNHEY and CDR2 is SMNVEV (reference sequence).

The rearrangement links TRBV19 to TRBJ2-1, with D perhaps TRBD1 (6 bases). CDR1 is LNHDA and CDR2 is SQIVND in the germline V gene (reference sequence). This CDR3 has 15 residues. V was shortened by 0 bases and J by 8 bases, with 14 bases between the two germline ends. CDR3 DNA sequence: TGTGCCAGTAGTATAGAGGGGGCTCTGGTCTATGAGCAGTTCTTC. Translated, it gives CASSIEGALVYEQFF.

This clone was found many times. V and J are TRBV11-1 and TRBJ1-2; the D gene is possibly TRBD1 (5 bases). In germline, CDR1 is SGHAT, CDR2 FQDESV (reference sequence). The CDR3 covers 15 residues. The V and J ends lost 5 bases and 3 bases respectively, with 16 bases between them. The CDR3 bases are TGTGCCAGCAGCCCAGGCCCGGGGGTCGACTATGGCTACACCTTC. Its translation is CASSPGPGVDYGYTF. The full variable domain, its missing parts supplied by reference TRBV11-1 and TRBJ1-2, is EAEVAQSPRYKITEKSQAVAFWCDPISGHATLYWYRQILGQGPELLVQFQDESVVDDSQLPKDRFSAERLKGVDSTLKIQPAELGDSAMYLCASSPGPGVDYGYTFGSGTRLTVV.

Many counts were recorded for this clone. CDR3 residues: CASSPFKGSYEQYF. The DNA for the CDR3 is TGTGCCAGCTCACCCTTTAAGGGATCCTACGAGCAGTACTTC. The chain is built from TRBV18 and TRBJ2-7; no firm D call. This CDR3 region has 14 residues. V was pared by 3 bases and J by 1 base, with 10 bases between. The germline V gene encodes CDR1 KGHSH and CDR2 LQKENI.

The sample holds many counts of this clone. This chain connects TRBV7-8 to TRBJ1-5; D is unresolved. CDR3 length: 13 amino acids. V lost 5 bases and J 3 bases, leaving 8 bases between the germline ends. Germline CDR1 reads SGHVS; CDR2 reads FQNEAQ. The CDR3, as DNA: TGTGCCAGCAGCCTCGTAGCCAATCAGCCCCAGCATTTT. It encodes CASSLVANQPQHF.

This clone was found many times. This specimen includes other DNA sequences encoding the same CDR3. The rearrangement joins TRBV20-1 to TRBJ2-7, with 12 nucleotides matching TRBD2. This CDR3 is 15 amino acids long. After removal of 6 bases from V and 1 base from J, the junction contained 7 bases not matched to a gene. The germline V gene encodes CDR1 DFQATT and CDR2 SNEGSKA (reference sequence). The CDR3 nucleotides read TGCAGTGCACCGGGACTAGCGGGCATGTCCTACGAGCAGTACTTC. It codes for CSAPGLAGMSYEQYF.

A few counts support this clone. A much larger clone differs by one base, so this may be a read error. Because the CDR3 is missing its conserved closing phenylalanine or tryptophan, this is likely a read error. V usage is TRBV4-3 and J usage is TRBJ2-7; TRBD2 matches at 12 bases. Germline lookup yields CDR1 LGHNA and CDR2 YSLEER. The ends lost 0 bases at V and 4 bases at J; junction bases unmatched: 1. This CDR3 comprises 15 residues. The CDR3, as DNA: TGCGCCAGCAGCCAAGATCTAGCGGGAGGGTACGAGCAGTACCTC. Translating it yields CASSQDLAGGYEQYL.

This clone was detected many times. V usage is TRBV4-3 and J usage is TRBJ2-3, with 11 nucleotides matching TRBD2. Germline lookup yields CDR1 LGHNA and CDR2 YSLEER. Trimming took 4 bases from V and 2 from J; bases not matched to a gene: 5. The CDR3 covers 16 residues. The CDR3 spells CASSRGLADFTDTQYF. CDR3 DNA: TGCGCCAGCAGCCGGGGACTAGCGGATTTCACAGATACGCAGTATTTT.

Many counts were recorded for this clone. The chain is built from TRBV7-2 and TRBJ2-1; 7 nucleotides line up with TRBD1. Trimming cost V 5 bases and J 2 bases; bases outside gene matches: 6. Germline V gene lookup returns CDR1 SGHTA and CDR2 FQGNSA. The length of the CDR3 is 15 residues. The CDR3 bases are TGTGCCAGCAGCCCAAACCAGGGGGCCTACAATGAGCAGTTCTTC. It translates to CASSPNQGAYNEQFF. Supplemented by reference TRBV7-2 and TRBJ2-1, the full variable domain reads GAGVSQSPSNKVTEKGKDVELRCDPISGHTALYWYRQSLGQGLEFLIYFQGNSAPDKSGLPSDRFSAERTGGSVSTLTIQRTQQEDSAVYLCASSPNQGAYNEQFFGPGTRLTVL.

This clone was observed at least ten times. The genes are TRBV7-2 and TRBJ1-1, with TRBD1 identical over 7 bases. The CDR3 loop spans 15 amino acids. V dropped 2 bases and J dropped 1; count of bases not matched to a gene: 4. The V gene's germline CDR1 is SGHTA and CDR2 FQGNSA. The CDR3 region is CASSLTGVGNTEAFF. CDR3 nucleotides: TGTGCCAGCAGCTTAACAGGGGTGGGGAACACTGAAGCTTTCTTT. The full variable domain, with the rest looked up from reference TRBV7-2 and TRBJ1-1, is GAGVSQSPSNKVTEKGKDVELRCDPISGHTALYWYRQSLGQGLEFLIYFQGNSAPDKSGLPSDRFSAERTGGSVSTLTIQRTQQEDSAVYLCASSLTGVGNTEAFFGQGTRLTVV.

Comments on this clone: At one end, the junction sequence differs from germline, possibly due to a read error. This chain links TRBV28 with TRBJ1-2; 8 bases match TRBD1. The V gene's germline CDR1 is MDHEN and CDR2 SYDVKM. The CDR3 extends over 14 amino acids. The CDR3: CASSMTGALYCYTF. The CDR3 region has the DNA TGTGCCAGCAGTATGACAGGGGCGCTCTATTGCTACACCTTC.

This clone occurred a few times. A much larger clone sits a single nucleotide away, making a read error possible. The V call is TRBV4-1, the J call TRBJ2-3; D is unresolved. This CDR3 has 13 residues. CDR1 is MGHRA, CDR2 YSYEKL, per germline. Between the trimmed V and J ends, which lost 1 base and 7 bases, there was a span of 9 bases. CDR3 DNA: TGCGCCAGCAGCCAAGGGAGAAGCTATACGCAGTATTTT. Residues: CASSQGRSYTQYF.

This clone was picked up many times. The gene calls are TRBV5-6 and TRBJ2-7; 12 bases are shared with TRBD2. J lost 5 bases, V lost 2 bases, and 8 bases had no gene match. The CDR3 consists of 16 residues. Per the germline V gene, CDR1 is SGHDT and CDR2 is YYEEEE. In DNA, the CDR3 is TGTGCCAGCAGCTTCCTAGCGGGAGGGCCTCTGGACGAGCAGTACTTC. It yields the protein CASSFLAGGPLDEQYF.

This clone was seen ten or more times. The rearrangement uses TRBV20-1 and TRBJ2-1; 11 positions agree with TRBD2. Trimming took 4 bases from V and 6 from J; bases not matched to a gene: 5. The CDR3 is 14 amino acids. Germline CDR1 DFQATT, CDR2 SNEGSKA (reference sequence). DNA of the CDR3: TGCAGTGCTATTGGGACTAGCGGTCTCAATGAGCAGTTCTTC. Its protein is CSAIGTSGLNEQFF.

Ten or more counts support this clone. The rearrangement links TRBV20-1 to TRBJ2-7; the match to TRBD1 covers 12 bases. Germline trimming cut 5 bases from V and 2 bases from J; bases unmatched to any gene: 10. From germline, CDR1 is DFQATT and CDR2 SNEGSKA (reference sequence). This CDR3 is 16 amino acids long. CDR3 bases: TGCAGTGCTTGGGGACAGGGGGCGCCTAGCCCCTACGAGCAGTACTTC. This translates into CSAWGQGAPSPYEQYF.